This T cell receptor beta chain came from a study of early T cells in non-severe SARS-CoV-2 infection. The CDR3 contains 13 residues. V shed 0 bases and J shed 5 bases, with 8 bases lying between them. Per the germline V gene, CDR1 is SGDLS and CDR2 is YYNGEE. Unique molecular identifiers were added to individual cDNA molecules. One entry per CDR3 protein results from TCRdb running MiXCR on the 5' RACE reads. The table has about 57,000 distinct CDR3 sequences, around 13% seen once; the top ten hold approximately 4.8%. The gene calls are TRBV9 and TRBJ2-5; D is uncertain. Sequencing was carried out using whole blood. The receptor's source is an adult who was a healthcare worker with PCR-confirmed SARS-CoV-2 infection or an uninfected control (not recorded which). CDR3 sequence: CASSVGGMETQYF. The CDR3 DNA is TGTGCCAGCAGCGTAGGAGGCATGGAGACCCAGTACTTC.